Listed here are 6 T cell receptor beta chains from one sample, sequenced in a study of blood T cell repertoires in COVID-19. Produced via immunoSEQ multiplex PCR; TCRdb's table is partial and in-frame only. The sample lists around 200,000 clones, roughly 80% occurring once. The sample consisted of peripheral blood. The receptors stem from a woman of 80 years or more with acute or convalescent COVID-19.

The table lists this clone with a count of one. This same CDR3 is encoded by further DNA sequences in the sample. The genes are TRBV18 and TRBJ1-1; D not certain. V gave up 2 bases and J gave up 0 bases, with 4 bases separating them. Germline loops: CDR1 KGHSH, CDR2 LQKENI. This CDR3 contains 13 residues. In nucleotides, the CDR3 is TGTGCCAGCTCACCAGAGATGAACACTGAAGCTTTCTTT. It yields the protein CASSPEMNTEAFF.

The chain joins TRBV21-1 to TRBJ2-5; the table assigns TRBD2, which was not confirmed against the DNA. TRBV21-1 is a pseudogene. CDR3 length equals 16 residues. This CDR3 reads CASSPRERGGEETQYF. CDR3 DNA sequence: TGTGCCAGCAGCCCCCGAGAGAGGGGCGGGGAAGAGACCCAGTACTTC.

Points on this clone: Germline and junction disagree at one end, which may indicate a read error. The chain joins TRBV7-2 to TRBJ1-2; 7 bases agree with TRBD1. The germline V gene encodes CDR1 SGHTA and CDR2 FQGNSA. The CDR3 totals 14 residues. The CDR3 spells CASRLDGQAAAGAF. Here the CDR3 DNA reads TGTGCCAGCAGACTCGACGGACAGGCCGCTGCAGGAGCCTTC.

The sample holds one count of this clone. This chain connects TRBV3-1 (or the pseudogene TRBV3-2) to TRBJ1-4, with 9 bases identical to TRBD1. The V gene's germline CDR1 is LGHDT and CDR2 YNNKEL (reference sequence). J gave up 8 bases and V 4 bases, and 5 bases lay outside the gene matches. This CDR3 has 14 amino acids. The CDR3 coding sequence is TGTGCCAGCAGCCTAACAGGGGGCGGGGAAAAACTGTTTTTT. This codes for CASSLTGGGEKLFF.

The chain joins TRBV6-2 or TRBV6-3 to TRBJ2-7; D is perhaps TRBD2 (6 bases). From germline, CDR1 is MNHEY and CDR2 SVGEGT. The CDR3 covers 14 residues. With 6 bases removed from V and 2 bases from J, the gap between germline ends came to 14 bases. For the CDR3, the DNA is TGTGCCAGCAGCCACTCGGGGGTTACCTACGAGCAGTACTTC. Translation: CASSHSGVTYEQYF.

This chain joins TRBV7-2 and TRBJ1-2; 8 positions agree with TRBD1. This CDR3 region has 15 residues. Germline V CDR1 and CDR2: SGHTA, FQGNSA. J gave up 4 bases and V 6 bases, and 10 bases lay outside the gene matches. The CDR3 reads CASSPNPGTGYGYTF. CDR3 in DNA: TGTGCCAGCAGTCCGAATCCCGGGACAGGCTATGGCTACACCTTC. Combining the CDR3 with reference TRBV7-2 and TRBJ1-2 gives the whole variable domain GAGVSQSPSNKVTEKGKDVELRCDPISGHTALYWYRQSLGQGLEFLIYFQGNSAPDKSGLPSDRFSAERTGGSVSTLTIQRTQQEDSAVYLCASSPNPGTGYGYTFGSGTRLTVV.